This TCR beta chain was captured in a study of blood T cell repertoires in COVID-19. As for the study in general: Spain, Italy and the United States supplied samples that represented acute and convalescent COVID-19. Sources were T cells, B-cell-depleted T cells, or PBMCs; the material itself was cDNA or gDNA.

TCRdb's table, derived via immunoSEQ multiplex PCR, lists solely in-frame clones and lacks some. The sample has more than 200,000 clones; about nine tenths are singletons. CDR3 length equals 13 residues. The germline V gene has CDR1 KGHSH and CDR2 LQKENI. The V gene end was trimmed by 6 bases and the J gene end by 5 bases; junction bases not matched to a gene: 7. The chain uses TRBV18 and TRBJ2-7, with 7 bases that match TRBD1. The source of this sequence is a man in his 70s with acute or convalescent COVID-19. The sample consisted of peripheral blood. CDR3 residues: CASSRQQGNEQYF. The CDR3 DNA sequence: TGTGCCAGCTCGCGTCAACAGGGGAACGAGCAGTACTTC.